The rows below give T cell receptor beta chains drawn from one sample of a study of shared clonotypes between healthy human individuals. Libraries were prepared by immunoSEQ multiplex PCR; TCRdb keeps only in-frame clonotypes and omits some of them. Of 1.6 million or so clones listed, around 97% were seen once; the top ten hold approximately 1.2%. The specimen was naive CD4+ T cells sorted from blood. These receptors came from a young man in good health. Both conserved end residues are part of each CDR3. D genes are given only for firm matches. Part of the rows lack a size; the others show once, few, many or a class for expanded clones.

v_call	cdr3_length	d_call	j_call	clone_size	cdr3_aa	cdr3_nt
TRBV11-2	16	TRBD1	TRBJ1-5	NA	CASSPGTGVRNQPQHF	TGTGCCAGCAGCCCCGGGACAGGGGTGAGAAATCAGCCCCAGCATTTT
TRBV4-3	14	NA	TRBJ2-1	NA	CASSQDSLYNEQFF	TGCGCCAGCAGCCAAGACAGCCTATACAATGAGCAGTTCTTC
TRBV9	20	TRBD2	TRBJ2-1	NA	CASSPRGVLAAPDSYNEQFF	TGTGCCAGCAGCCCCCGGGGTGTACTAGCGGCTCCGGACTCGTACAATGAGCAGTTCTTC
TRBV18	15	TRBD1	TRBJ2-7	NA	CASSQRQGASYEQYF	TGTGCCAGCTCACAAAGACAGGGGGCTTCCTACGAGCAGTACTTC
TRBV10-3	15	TRBD1	TRBJ1-1	once	CAISVKGAGNTEAFF	TGTGCCATCAGTGTAAAGGGGGCAGGAAACACTGAAGCTTTCTTT
TRBV4-1	16	NA	TRBJ2-7	NA	CASSQVGGAVYYEQYF	TGCGCCAGCAGCCAAGTAGGGGGGGCCGTGTACTACGAGCAGTACTTC
TRBV23-1	14	NA	TRBJ2-1	NA	CASSQSALLGLLFF	TGCGCCAGCAGTCAATCGGCTCTATTAGGGCTTTTGTTCTTC
TRBV10-3	15	TRBD1	TRBJ2-1	NA	CAISEARDRGSEQFF	TGTGCCATCAGTGAGGCCCGGGACAGGGGGAGTGAGCAGTTCTTC
TRBV9	16	TRBD2	TRBJ2-1	NA	CASSIQGLALYNEQFF	TGTGCCAGCAGCATACAGGGACTAGCCCTCTACAATGAGCAGTTCTTC
TRBV11-3	14	TRBD1	TRBJ2-1	NA	CASSNRDRYNEQFF	TGTGCCAGCAGCAACCGGGACAGATACAATGAGCAGTTCTTC
TRBV27	12	NA	TRBJ2-2	few	CASSFRTGELFF	TGTGCCAGCAGTTTTCGGACCGGGGAGCTGTTTTTT
TRBV27	11	TRBD1	TRBJ2-7	NA	CASDRGYEQYF	TGTGCCAGCGACAGGGGATACGAGCAGTACTTC
TRBV7-7	15	NA	TRBJ2-1	NA	CASSLEEGPYNEQFF	TGTGCTAGCAGCTTAGAGGAGGGGCCCTACAATGAGCAGTTCTTC
TRBV28	17	TRBD1	TRBJ1-2	NA	CASSLEATGGINHGYTF	TGTGCCAGCAGCCTAGAGGCGACAGGGGGCATCAACCATGGCTACACCTTC
TRBV11-2	16	TRBD2	TRBJ2-3	NA	CASSLGLAASTDTQYF	TGTGCCAGCAGCCTCGGACTAGCGGCTAGCACAGATACGCAGTATTTT
TRBV5-1	12	NA	TRBJ2-2	NA	CASSLESGRLFF	TGCGCCAGCAGCTTGGAGTCGGGAAGGCTGTTTTTT
TRBV7-9	11	NA	TRBJ2-1	NA	CASSHSDEQFF	TGTGCCAGCAGCCACTCAGATGAGCAGTTCTTC